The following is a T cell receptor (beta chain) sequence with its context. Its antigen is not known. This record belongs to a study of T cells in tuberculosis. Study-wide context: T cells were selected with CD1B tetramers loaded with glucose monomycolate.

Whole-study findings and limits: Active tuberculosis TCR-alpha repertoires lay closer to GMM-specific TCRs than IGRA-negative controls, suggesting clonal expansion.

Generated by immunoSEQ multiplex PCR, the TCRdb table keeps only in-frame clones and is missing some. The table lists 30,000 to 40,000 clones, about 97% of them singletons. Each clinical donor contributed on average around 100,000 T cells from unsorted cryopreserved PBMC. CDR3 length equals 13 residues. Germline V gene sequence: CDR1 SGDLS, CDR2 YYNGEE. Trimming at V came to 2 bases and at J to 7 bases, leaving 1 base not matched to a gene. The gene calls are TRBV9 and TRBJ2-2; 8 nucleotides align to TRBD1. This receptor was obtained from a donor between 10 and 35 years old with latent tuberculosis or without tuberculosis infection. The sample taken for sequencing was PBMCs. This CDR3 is CASSVTGVGELFF. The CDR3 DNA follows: TGTGCCAGCAGCGTGACAGGGGTCGGGGAGCTGTTTTTT.